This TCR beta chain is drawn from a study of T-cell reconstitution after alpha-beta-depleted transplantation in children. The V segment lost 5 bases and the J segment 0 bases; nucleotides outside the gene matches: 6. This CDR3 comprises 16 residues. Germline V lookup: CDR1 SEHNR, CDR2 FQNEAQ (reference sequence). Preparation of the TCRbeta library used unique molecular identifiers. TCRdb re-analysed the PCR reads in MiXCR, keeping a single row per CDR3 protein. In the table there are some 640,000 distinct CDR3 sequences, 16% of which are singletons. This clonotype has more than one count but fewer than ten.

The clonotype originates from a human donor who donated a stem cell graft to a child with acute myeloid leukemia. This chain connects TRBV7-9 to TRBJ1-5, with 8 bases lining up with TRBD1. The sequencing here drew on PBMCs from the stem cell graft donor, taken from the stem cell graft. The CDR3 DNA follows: TGTGCCAGCAGCGCCGGACAGGGCGGTAGCAATCAGCCCCAGCATTTT. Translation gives CASSAGQGGSNQPQHF. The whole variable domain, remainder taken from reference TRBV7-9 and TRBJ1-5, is DTGVSQNPRHKITKRGQNVTFRCDPISEHNRLYWYRQTLGQGPEFLTYFQNEAQLEKSRLLSDRFSAERPKGSFSTLEIQRTEQGDSAMYLCASSAGQGGSNQPQHFGDGTRLSIL.